This TCR beta chain emerged from a study of blood T cell repertoires in COVID-19. Across the study: Acute and convalescent COVID-19 samples came from the United States, Italy and Spain. Nucleic acid was either cDNA or gDNA, and it came from T cells, B-cell-depleted T cells, or PBMCs.

Generated by immunoSEQ multiplex PCR, the TCRdb table keeps only in-frame clones and is missing some. The sample gives about 150,000 clones, roughly four fifths of which show up once; roughly 2% is in the top ten. This clone showed up just once. The CDR3 has 15 amino acids. The ends lost 4 bases at V and 1 base at J; junction bases unmatched: 3. The V gene's germline CDR1 is LNHDA and CDR2 SQIVND (reference sequence). The chain couples TRBV19 to TRBJ2-5; TRBD2 aligns across 10 bases. The TCR originated in a woman at least 80 years old with acute or convalescent COVID-19. Sequenced: peripheral blood. In nucleotides, the CDR3 is TGTGCCAGTAGTACCATAGCGGGGGGCCAAGAGACCCAGTACTTC. Its protein product is CASSTIAGGQETQYF.